This T cell receptor (beta chain) was profiled in a study of beta chain features in type 1 diabetes. Overall study context: Patients looked much like healthy donors when it came to age, gender and cell yields.

About this clone itself: Antigen: not known. The same CDR3 is also encoded by other DNA sequences in this sample.

Germline CDR1 SGDLS, CDR2 YYNGEE. This CDR3 is 12 amino acids long. The ends were cut back, 0 bases at V and 8 bases at J, with 8 bases in the middle. Isolated RNA was reverse transcribed in full, so expressed TCRB transcripts were sequenced. Clones were sequenced by immunoSEQ multiplex PCR, and TCRdb holds only the in-frame ones, with some missing. This table holds 500,000 to 850,000 clones, around 15% found once. The single heparinised draw taken from each donor contained about 100 mL of blood on average. Study-wide results and limits: Individuals with type 1 diabetes displayed fewer insertions and more deletions at VDJ junctions. There was a moderate but significant shortening of TCRB CDR3s in all four CD4+ subsets of Type 1 diabetes patients.

The clonotype originates from a man aged 18 to 29 with type 1 diabetes. The genes are TRBV9 and TRBJ1-2; D is uncertain. The sample consisted of naive CD4+ T cells from blood. CDR3 coding DNA: TGTGCCAGCAGCGTAGTCGGTGGCGGCTACACCTTC. It translates to CASSVVGGGYTF. The variable domain in full, completed from reference TRBV9 and TRBJ1-2, reads DSGVTQTPKHLITATGQRVTLRCSPRSGDLSVYWYQQSLDQGLQFLIQYYNGEERAKGNILERFSAQQFPDLHSELNLSSLELGDSALYFCASSVVGGGYTFGSGTRLTVV.